A selection of T cell receptor beta chains follows, all from one sample in a study of OX40 agonist ivuxolimab in advanced cancers. Profiled with immunoSEQ multiplex PCR; TCRdb holds only in-frame clones, not every one. The sample includes 55,000 to 85,000 clones, approximately 90% of them seen just once. Material: CD4+ or CD8+ T cells sorted from blood, obtained in a trial of the OX40 agonist ivuxolimab. The receptors were gathered from an adult with an advanced solid tumor such as melanoma, head and neck, liver or kidney cancer. CDR3s include the opening cysteine and the closing phenylalanine or tryptophan. D genes are given only for firm matches. The size of a clone is reported for some rows only, either as once, few or many, or as a class for expanded clones.

abundance | j_gene | d_gene | v_gene | CDR3aa | CDR3nt
NA | TRBJ1-2 | NA | TRBV25-1 | CASSVTGFGYTF | TGTGCCAGCAGTGTCACAGGCTTTGGCTACACCTTC
few | TRBJ1-4 | NA | TRBV5-1 | CASSLEGWEKLFF | TGCGCCAGCAGCTTGGAGGGTTGGGAAAAACTGTTTTTT
once | TRBJ1-2 | TRBD1 | TRBV19 | CASMGGTGARSYGYTF | TGTGCCAGTATGGGGGGGACAGGGGCCCGCTCGTATGGCTACACCTTC
NA | TRBJ1-4 | TRBD1 | TRBV5-8 | CASSPETPGGGEKLFF | TGTGCCAGCAGCCCGGAAACCCCAGGGGGGGGTGAAAAACTGTTTTTT
NA | TRBJ1-3 | NA | TRBV6-5 | CASSDKPGNTIYF | TGTGCCAGCAGTGACAAACCTGGAAACACCATATATTTT
NA | TRBJ2-3 | NA | TRBV19 | CASTNRAHTSTDTQYF | TGTGCCAGTACCAACAGGGCTCACACTAGCACAGATACGCAGTATTTT
few | TRBJ2-7 | TRBD1 | TRBV6-1 | CATHIGTGPHEQYF | TGTGCCACCCACATTGGGACAGGACCCCACGAGCAGTACTTC
NA | TRBJ1-2 | TRBD1 | TRBV27 | CASSLSGTGEGYTF | TGTGCCAGCAGTTTATCGGGCACAGGGGAGGGCTACACCTTC
few | TRBJ2-2 | NA | TRBV19 | CASKKGGGSTRELFF | TGTGCAAGTAAAAAAGGGGGGGGAAGTACCCGGGAGCTGTTTTTT
NA | TRBJ2-5 | TRBD2 | TRBV5-5 | CASSLGTSGAQETQYF | TGTGCCAGCAGCCTAGGGACTAGCGGGGCCCAAGAGACCCAGTACTTC
NA | TRBJ2-5 | NA | TRBV9 | CASSAQAYAETQYF | TGTGCCAGCAGCGCCCAGGCCTACGCAGAGACCCAGTACTTC
few | TRBJ2-3 | NA | TRBV6-1 | CASSVNSLDDTQYF | TGTGCCAGCAGTGTTAACAGTTTAGATGATACGCAGTATTTT
NA | TRBJ2-7 | NA | TRBV7-3 | CASSLGGQGRGEQYF | TGTGCCAGCAGCTTAGGAGGGCAGGGGCGGGGCGAGCAGTACTTC
NA | TRBJ1-2 | TRBD1 | TRBV6-9 | CASRPTGENYGYTF | TGTGCCAGCAGGCCGACAGGGGAAAACTATGGCTACACCTTC
NA | TRBJ2-5 | NA | TRBV2 | CASSEEGGGGETQYF | TGTGCCAGCAGTGAAGAGGGAGGGGGCGGAGAGACCCAGTACTTC
NA | TRBJ1-2 | NA | TRBV19 | CASQIYLLPGRVYGYTF | TGTGCCAGCCAAATTTATCTCCTGCCGGGGCGCGTCTATGGCTACACCTTC
NA | TRBJ2-7 | NA | TRBV30 | CAWSEGHAYYEQYF | TGTGCCTGGAGTGAGGGACATGCATACTACGAGCAGTACTTC
NA | TRBJ2-1 | TRBD1 | TRBV7-7 | CASSLVPGQGANEQFF | TGTGCTAGCAGCTTAGTTCCCGGACAGGGGGCAAATGAGCAGTTCTTC
NA | TRBJ2-1 | NA | TRBV19 | CASSRRGGDNEQFF | TGTGCCAGTAGCCGAAGAGGCGGAGACAATGAGCAGTTCTTC
NA | TRBJ1-4 | NA | TRBV5-1 | CASSLAGYEKLFF | TGCGCCAGCAGCTTGGCAGGGTATGAAAAACTGTTTTTT
NA | TRBJ1-2 | TRBD1 | TRBV28 | CASSTTWTGGNYGYTF | TGTGCCAGCAGCACCACTTGGACAGGGGGTAACTATGGCTACACCTTC
NA | TRBJ1-1 | TRBD1 | TRBV28 | CASSSPGTGVNTEAFF | TGTGCCAGCAGTTCCCCCGGGACAGGGGTTAACACTGAAGCTTTCTTT
NA | TRBJ2-6 | NA | TRBV4-1 | CASSQDNNGANVLTF | TGCGCCAGCAGCCAAGACAATAATGGGGCCAACGTCCTGACTTTC
once | TRBJ1-2 | NA | TRBV14 | CASSQFRGPRGGYTF | TGTGCCAGCAGCCAATTTCGGGGACCCCGTGGGGGCTACACCTTC
NA | TRBJ2-7 | NA | TRBV9 | CASSVGGEYEQYF | TGTGCCAGCAGCGTAGGGGGGGAGTACGAGCAGTACTTC
NA | TRBJ1-2 | NA | TRBV25-1 | CASRSTGRPYGYTF | TGTGCCAGCCGCTCCACGGGGAGACCCTATGGCTACACCTTC
NA | TRBJ1-2 | NA | TRBV14 | CASSQLTGTRDGYTF | TGTGCCAGCAGCCAGCTCACCGGGACAAGGGATGGCTACACCTTC
NA | TRBJ2-7 | NA | TRBV6-1 | CASYASLSYEQYF | TGTGCCAGCTACGCGTCCCTCTCCTACGAGCAGTACTTC
NA | TRBJ1-5 | NA | TRBV12-5 | CASGPSEAFEDQPQHF | TGTGCTAGTGGTCCCAGTGAGGCTTTTGAGGATCAGCCCCAGCATTTT
NA | TRBJ2-7 | NA | TRBV19 | CASSTKDYPAYEQYF | TGTGCCAGTAGTACAAAGGACTACCCAGCTTACGAGCAGTACTTC
once | TRBJ2-7 | NA | TRBV28 | CASSSPGEPYEQYF | TGTGCCAGCAGTTCCCCGGGGGAACCCTACGAGCAGTACTTC